The present entry profiles one TCR beta chain with its context. The data stem from a study of control samples from healthy donors and cancer patients. Profiled with immunoSEQ multiplex PCR; TCRdb holds only in-frame clones, not every one. The table shows about 100,000 clones, with more than 80% occurring only once. The CDR3 has 14 residues. The germline V and J ends were trimmed by 6 bases and 4 bases, with 15 bases remaining between them. Per the germline V gene, CDR1 is MNHEY and CDR2 is SVGAGI. The V gene is TRBV6-5, the J gene TRBJ2-5; unclear D gene. The receptor was isolated from a young man in good health. Sequencing was performed on blood. CDR3 nucleotide sequence: TGTGCCAGCAGCGACTCCCTCGCCACAGAGACCCAGTACTTC. Its translation: CASSDSLATETQYF.